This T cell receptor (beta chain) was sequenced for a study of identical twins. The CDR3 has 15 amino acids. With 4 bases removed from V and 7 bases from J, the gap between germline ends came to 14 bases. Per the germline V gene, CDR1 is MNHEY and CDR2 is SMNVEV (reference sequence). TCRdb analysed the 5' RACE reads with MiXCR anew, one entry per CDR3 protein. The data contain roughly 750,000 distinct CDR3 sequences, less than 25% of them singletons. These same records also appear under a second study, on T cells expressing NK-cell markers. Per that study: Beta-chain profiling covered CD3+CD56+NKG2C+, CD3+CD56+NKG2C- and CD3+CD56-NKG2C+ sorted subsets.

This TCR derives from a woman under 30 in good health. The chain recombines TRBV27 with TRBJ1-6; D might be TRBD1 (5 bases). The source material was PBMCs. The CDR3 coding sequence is TGTGCCAGCAGTTCCGAGGGGCGTAGGAATTCACCCCTCCACTTT. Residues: CASSSEGRRNSPLHF.